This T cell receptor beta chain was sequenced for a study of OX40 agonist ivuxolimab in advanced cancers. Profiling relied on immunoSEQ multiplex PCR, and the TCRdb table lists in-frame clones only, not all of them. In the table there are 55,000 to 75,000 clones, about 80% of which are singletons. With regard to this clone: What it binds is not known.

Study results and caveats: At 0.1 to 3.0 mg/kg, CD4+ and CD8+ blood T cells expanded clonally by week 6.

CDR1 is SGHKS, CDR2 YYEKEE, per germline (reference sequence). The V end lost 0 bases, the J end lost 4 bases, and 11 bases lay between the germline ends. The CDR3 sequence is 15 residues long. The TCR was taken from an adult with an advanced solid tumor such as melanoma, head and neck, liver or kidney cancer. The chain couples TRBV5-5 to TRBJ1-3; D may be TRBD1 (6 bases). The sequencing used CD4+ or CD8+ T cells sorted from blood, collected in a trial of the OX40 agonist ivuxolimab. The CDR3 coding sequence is TGTGCCAGCAGCTTGGACAGGGCCTACGGAAACACCATATATTTT. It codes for CASSLDRAYGNTIYF.